This T cell receptor beta chain was sequenced in a study of blood T cell repertoires in COVID-19. Germline V CDR1 and CDR2: ENHRY, SYGVKD. V dropped 0 bases and J dropped 4 bases, with 9 bases sitting between them. This CDR3 region has 14 residues. Enrolled through a virtual design, the participants were between roughly 18 and 89 years of age and came from some 26 US areas. Original handling: Estimation of nucleated cell counts relied on the amplification of reference gene primers. TCRdb's copy holds only in-frame clones and misses some; the assay was immunoSEQ multiplex PCR. V, J and clone size were drawn from that table, and D and trimming were deduced from the DNA. Here the sample spans roughly 380,000 clones, about 88% being singletons.

The specimen was PBMCs or T cells enriched from blood (not recorded which). V and J are TRBV10-3 and TRBJ2-5, with D perhaps matching TRBD2 (5 bases). The sequence was obtained from a woman aged 25 to 45 who had been exposed to COVID-19. CDR3 nucleotide sequence: TGTGCCATCAGTGAGTCGAGGGTGGCAGAGACCCAGTACTTC. It is translated as CAISESRVAETQYF.